This passage covers 16 T cell receptor beta chains from one sample sequenced in a study of quantifying T cell responses using KT2 cells. Study-level information: RNA was reverse transcribed with TCR alpha and beta constant-region primers.

A single-stranded UMI oligo with SP2 sequence was ligated to cDNA 3' ends. An equimolar mix of RC1.1 and RC1.2 primed the beta chain across TRBC1 and TRBC2. MiXCR, applied by TCRdb to the UMI-ligation and nested PCR reads, yields one record per CDR3 protein. This table has tens of thousands of distinct CDR3 sequences, 7.3% appearing once. Sequencing input: PBMCs spiked with cells of the T cell clone KT2. These receptors were collected from a human donor.

This clonotype was seen many times. The chain combines TRBV29-1 with TRBJ1-4, with 10 bases matching TRBD1. This CDR3 contains 15 residues. Trimming took 4 bases from V and 5 from J; bases not matched to a gene: 7. Germline lookup yields CDR1 SQVTM and CDR2 ANQGSEA. CDR3 DNA sequence: TGCAGCGTTGGGGACAGGGGAAACGTGAATGAAAAACTGTTTTTT. This translates into CSVGDRGNVNEKLFF.

The CDR3 protein is CASSLLPGQGTDTQYF. DNA for the CDR3: TGTGCCAGCAGCTTACTGCCGGGACAGGGCACAGATACGCAGTATTTT. This chain connects TRBV7-2 to TRBJ2-3; 8 positions agree with TRBD1. Per germline, CDR1 SGHTA and CDR2 FQGNSA. Trimming at V came to 2 bases and at J to 1 base, leaving 5 bases not matched to a gene. This CDR3 contains 16 residues.

This clonotype was recorded a few times. The rearrangement links TRBV11-2 to TRBJ2-3; the match to TRBD2 covers 9 bases. The junction had 4 bases not matched to a gene; V was cut back by 1 base and J by 5 bases. Germline assignment: CDR1 SGHAT and CDR2 FQNNGV. The CDR3 has 15 residues. The CDR3 loop is CASSLGGGARDTQYF. The CDR3 DNA reads as TGTGCCAGCAGCTTAGGCGGGGGGGCCAGAGATACGCAGTATTTT.

Many counts were recorded for this clonotype. This chain connects TRBV3-1 to TRBJ1-2; no definite D call. The CDR3 is 14 residues long. V shed 0 bases and J shed 5 bases, with 10 bases lying between them. Germline V gives CDR1 LGHDT, CDR2 YNNKEL (reference sequence). CDR3 sequence reads: CASSQDLWRYGYTF. The DNA of the CDR3 is TGTGCCAGCAGCCAAGATTTGTGGAGATATGGCTACACCTTC.

This clonotype was observed a handful of times. This chain connects TRBV6-2 or TRBV6-3 to TRBJ2-5, with 7 bases lining up with TRBD1. Germline assignment: CDR1 MNHEY and CDR2 SVGEGT. The CDR3 is 13 residues long. The V and J ends lost 6 bases and 4 bases, in that order; junction bases with no gene match: 5. The CDR3 sequence is CASRAPGGETQYF. The CDR3 DNA follows: TGTGCCAGCAGAGCCCCAGGGGGAGAGACCCAGTACTTC.

This clonotype was seen a few times. The chain is built from TRBV7-2 and TRBJ1-1; perhaps TRBD1 as D (5 bases). V was pared by 3 bases and J by 5 bases, with 16 bases between. The CDR3 runs 15 residues. Germline V gene lookup returns CDR1 SGHTA and CDR2 FQGNSA. CDR3 in DNA: TGTGCCAGCAGCTTTCTCGCCGGAGGGGTTACTGAAGCTTTCTTT. As protein: CASSFLAGGVTEAFF.

V and J are TRBV5-1 and TRBJ2-2, with unresolved D. In germline, CDR1 is SGHRS, CDR2 YFSETQ. The CDR3 has 15 residues. V was clipped by 0 bases and J by 3 bases, with 9 bases between them. The CDR3 sequence is CASSLAPVHTGELFF. The CDR3 DNA reads TGCGCCAGCAGCTTGGCTCCCGTCCACACCGGGGAGCTGTTTTTT.

This chain uses TRBV7-8 with TRBJ2-7; D is undetermined. There are 14 residues in the CDR3. The germline V gene has CDR1 SGHVS and CDR2 FQNEAQ. V gave up 6 bases and J gave up 3 bases, with 15 bases separating them. In DNA form, the CDR3 reads TGTGCCAGCAGACCTAATCGGGCCCTCTACGAGCAGTACTTC. Its protein is CASRPNRALYEQYF.

This clonotype was seen many times. The chain employs TRBV12-3 or TRBV12-4 and TRBJ2-4, with 7 bases lining up with TRBD1. This CDR3 has 15 amino acids. Losses at the gene ends were 5 bases for V and 4 bases for J; bases not matched to a gene: 8. The CDR3 spells CASSTENRGKNIQYF. The DNA for the CDR3 is TGTGCCAGCAGTACCGAAAACAGGGGTAAAAACATTCAGTACTTC.

CDR3 in amino acids: CASSLLDRWAQYF. In nucleotides, the CDR3 is TGTGCCAGCAGCTTACTTGACCGTTGGGCGCAGTACTTC. The chain joins TRBV7-9 to TRBJ2-7; D gene ambiguous. The CDR3 is 13 amino acids. Looked up from germline, CDR1 is SEHNR and CDR2 is FQNEAQ (reference sequence). V lost 2 bases and J 9 bases, leaving 14 bases between the germline ends.

In this sample, this clonotype turned up many times. The chain carries TRBV5-1 and TRBJ1-1; D possibly corresponds to TRBD1 (5 bases). The CDR3 contains 12 residues. Per germline, CDR1 SGHRS and CDR2 YFSETQ. V was pared by 0 bases and J by 8 bases, with 8 bases between. The CDR3, as DNA: TGCGCCAGCAGCTTGGACAGGCGGGAAGCTTTCTTT. The encoded protein is CASSLDRREAFF.

The CDR3 nucleotides are TGTGCCAGCAGCTTGGACGGATATAATTCACCCCTCCACTTT. Its protein product is CASSLDGYNSPLHF. The chain is built from TRBV7-6 and TRBJ1-6; D is unresolved. The CDR3 has 14 residues. Trimming took off 3 bases at V and 4 bases at J, with 7 bases between the two ends. The V gene's germline CDR1 is SGHVS and CDR2 FNYEAQ.

This chain joins TRBV5-6 and TRBJ1-5; 8 positions match TRBD1. The CDR3 is made up of 16 amino acids. The V gene end was trimmed by 0 bases and the J gene end by 5 bases; junction bases not matched to a gene: 7. Germline lookup yields CDR1 SGHDT and CDR2 YYEEEE. In DNA form, the CDR3 reads TGTGCCAGCAGCTTGGGCCGGGACAGGAAGGATCAGCCCCAGCATTTT. This codes for CASSLGRDRKDQPQHF.

This clonotype has ten or more counts. This chain links TRBV29-1 with TRBJ1-5; 8 nucleotides align to TRBD1. This CDR3 spans 12 amino acids. V lost 5 bases and J lost 5; bases outside the gene matches: 2. CDR1 and CDR2 (germline): SQVTM, ANQGSEA. Written as DNA, the CDR3 is TGCAGCGTTACGACAGGGGATCAGCCCCAGCATTTT. Translating gives CSVTTGDQPQHF. The complete variable domain, with remaining parts taken from reference TRBV29-1 and TRBJ1-5, reads SAVISQKPSRDICQRGTSLTIQCQVDSQVTMMFWYRQQPGQSLTLIATANQGSEATYESGFVIDKFPISRPNLTFSTLTVSNMSPEDSSIYLCSVTTGDQPQHFGDGTRLSIL.

The V and J genes are TRBV19 and TRBJ2-1; D is perhaps TRBD2 (5 bases). Trimming shortened V by 10 bases and J by 7 bases, and 20 bases separated the two germline ends. Looked up from germline, CDR1 is LNHDA and CDR2 is SQIVND (reference sequence). This CDR3 spans 14 amino acids. The CDR3 is CATSTRSGKNEQFF. The CDR3 DNA reads TGTGCCACCTCCACCCGGTCGGGAAAGAATGAGCAGTTCTTC.

In this sample, this clonotype turned up a few times. J is TRBJ2-7 and V is TRBV7-6; TRBD1 aligns across 9 bases. The CDR3 extends over 14 amino acids. The junction had 6 bases not matched to a gene; V was cut back by 5 bases and J by 4 bases. CDR1 SGHVS and CDR2 FNYEAQ come from the germline V gene. The CDR3 region has the DNA TGTGCCAGCAGCGAGGGACAGGGCCATTACGAGCAGTACTTC. Translation: CASSEGQGHYEQYF. Based on the CDR3 plus reference TRBV7-6 and TRBJ2-7, the full variable domain is GAGVSQSPRYKVTKRGQDVALRCDPISGHVSLYWYRQALGQGPEFLTYFNYEAQQDKSGLPNDRFSAERPEGSISTLTIQRTEQRDSAMYRCASSEGQGHYEQYFGPGTRLTVT.